The present T cell receptor (beta chain) was sequenced within a study of T cell changes during pregnancy in multiple sclerosis. Germline-derived CDR1 and CDR2 are SSHAT and FNYEAQ (reference sequence). The CDR3 totals 16 residues. On this clone itself: At one end the junction does not follow the germline gene, possibly because of a read error.

The repertoire was sequenced with immunoSEQ multiplex PCR; TCRdb's copy has only in-frame clones and lacks some. The table has some 74,000 clones, approximately 92% seen once. The origin of this receptor is a female donor with multiple sclerosis, enrolled in a pregnancy study. The specimen was peripheral blood, collected before pregnancy. The chain has TRBV7-7 and TRBJ2-3; D unclear. The CDR3 nucleotides are TGTGCTAGCAGCTTAAATCCGGGTCGGTCGTTAGATACGCAGTATTTT. Amino acid sequence: CASSLNPGRSLDTQYF.